These 6 T cell receptor beta chains originate from one sample sequenced in a study of control samples from healthy donors and cancer patients. Repertoires were generated with immunoSEQ multiplex PCR, while TCRdb's copy carries only in-frame clones and drops some. The data contain under 450,000 clones, around 90% of them singletons. The sequencing input was PBMCs. The source of these receptors is a man in his forties with head and neck cancer.

The chain combines TRBV30 with TRBJ1-4; D call uncertain. The CDR3 is made up of 15 amino acids. Trimming took off 0 bases at V and 4 bases at J, with 12 bases between the two ends. The germline gives CDR1 GTSNPN, CDR2 SVGIG (reference sequence). The CDR3, as DNA: TGTGCCTGGAGTGTAAACGGGCTCCATAATGAAAAACTGTTTTTT. This gives the protein CAWSVNGLHNEKLFF.

This chain uses TRBV7-9 with TRBJ2-7, with TRBD2 matching 7 bases. This CDR3 spans 15 amino acids. Germline assignment: CDR1 SEHNR and CDR2 FQNEAQ (reference sequence). Unmatched junction bases numbered 8, after V lost 1 base and J lost 5 bases. Here the CDR3 DNA reads TGTGCCAGCAGCTTAGATTCGACTAGCCAGAACGAGCAGTACTTC. The encoded protein is CASSLDSTSQNEQYF.

CDR3 protein: CASSLGRGDNSPLHF. DNA of the CDR3: TGTGCCAGCAGCTTGGGAAGGGGAGATAATTCACCCCTCCACTTT. The genes are TRBV5-4 and TRBJ1-6, with D maybe TRBD1 (5 bases). The CDR3 consists of 15 residues. Germline CDR1 is SGHNT and CDR2 is YYREEE (reference sequence). V lost 0 bases to trimming and J lost 5 bases, with 9 bases between them.

This rearrangement joins TRBV6-2 or TRBV6-3 to TRBJ1-1, with 9 bases matching TRBD1. Trimming took 4 bases from V and 7 from J; bases not matched to a gene: 7. CDR1 MNHEY and CDR2 SVGEGT come from the germline V gene. There are 14 residues in the CDR3. CDR3 bases: TGTGCCAGCAGTTCAGTCCCGGGACAGGGTGAAGCTTTCTTT. It is translated as CASSSVPGQGEAFF.

This chain joins TRBV29-1 and TRBJ2-5; D is undetermined. This CDR3 has 11 residues. Germline V lookup: CDR1 SQVTM, CDR2 ANQGSEA. The V gene lost 1 base and the J gene lost 12 bases, with 12 bases spanning the gap. DNA for the CDR3: TGCAGCGTTGAAGTTTTAGGACCCAAGTACTTC. Protein: CSVEVLGPKYF.

In its sample, this clone was seen once. The chain employs TRBV2 and TRBJ1-2; D not resolved. This CDR3 is built from 12 residues. Germline V gene sequence: CDR1 SNHLY, CDR2 FYNNEI. V was pared by 6 bases and J by 4 bases, with 9 bases between. The CDR3 coding sequence is TGTGCCAGCAGCTCGTCCGGCTATGGCTACACCTTC. Its translation: CASSSSGYGYTF.